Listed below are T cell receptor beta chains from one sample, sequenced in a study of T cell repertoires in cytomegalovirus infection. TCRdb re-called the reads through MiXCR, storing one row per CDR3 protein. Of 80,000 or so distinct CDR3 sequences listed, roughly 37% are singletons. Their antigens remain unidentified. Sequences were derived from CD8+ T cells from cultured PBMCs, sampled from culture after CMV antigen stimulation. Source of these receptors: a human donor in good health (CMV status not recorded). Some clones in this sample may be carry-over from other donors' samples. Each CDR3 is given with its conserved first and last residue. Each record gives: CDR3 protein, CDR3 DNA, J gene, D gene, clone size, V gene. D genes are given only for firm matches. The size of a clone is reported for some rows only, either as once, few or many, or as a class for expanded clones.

cdr3_aa: CASSLARQVTEAFF; cdr3_nt: TGTGCCAGCAGCTTAGCGCGTCAGGTCACTGAAGCTTTCTTT; j_call: TRBJ1-1; d_call: NA; clone_size: NA; v_call: TRBV11-1
cdr3_aa: CASSPVRDYQETQYF; cdr3_nt: TGTGCCAGCAGCCCCGTCCGGGACTACCAAGAGACCCAGTACTTC; j_call: TRBJ2-5; d_call: NA; clone_size: NA; v_call: TRBV7-2
cdr3_aa: CASSLRRDTGYSNQPQHF; cdr3_nt: TGTGCCAGCAGCTTAAGAAGGGACACCGGCTATAGCAATCAGCCCCAGCATTTT; j_call: TRBJ1-5; d_call: NA; clone_size: few; v_call: TRBV7-8
cdr3_aa: CASSSFGLDTDTQYF; cdr3_nt: TGTGCCAGCAGCTCCTTCGGGCTAGATACAGATACGCAGTATTTT; j_call: TRBJ2-3; d_call: NA; clone_size: few; v_call: TRBV7-2
cdr3_aa: CSAAEGGGGELFF; cdr3_nt: TGCAGTGCCGCAGAGGGGGGCGGCGGGGAGCTGTTTTTT; j_call: TRBJ2-2; d_call: NA; clone_size: NA; v_call: TRBV20-1
cdr3_aa: CASGFLMGAYNEQFF; cdr3_nt: TGTGCTAGTGGCTTCCTGATGGGGGCCTACAATGAGCAGTTCTTC; j_call: TRBJ2-1; d_call: NA; clone_size: NA; v_call: TRBV12-5
cdr3_aa: CASSFTPEQFF; cdr3_nt: TGTGCCAGCAGCTTTACCCCCGAGCAGTTCTTC; j_call: TRBJ2-1; d_call: NA; clone_size: many; v_call: TRBV11-2
cdr3_aa: CASSLRGGISSTDTQYF; cdr3_nt: TGTGCCAGCAGCTTACGGGGAGGTATCTCTAGCACAGATACGCAGTATTTT; j_call: TRBJ2-3; d_call: NA; clone_size: NA; v_call: TRBV11-2
cdr3_aa: CASSDQGQPQHF; cdr3_nt: TGTGCCAGCAGTGACCAGGGTCAGCCCCAGCATTTT; j_call: TRBJ1-5; d_call: NA; clone_size: many; v_call: TRBV27
cdr3_aa: CATSRGDRGADTQYF; cdr3_nt: TGTGCCACCAGCAGAGGGGACAGGGGCGCAGATACGCAGTATTTT; j_call: TRBJ2-3; d_call: TRBD1; clone_size: NA; v_call: TRBV15
cdr3_aa: CASSQGTAQETQYF; cdr3_nt: TGTGCCAGCAGCCAAGGGACGGCACAAGAGACCCAGTACTTC; j_call: TRBJ2-5; d_call: NA; clone_size: NA; v_call: TRBV3-1
cdr3_aa: CASSYFDLAGIDEQYF; cdr3_nt: TGTGCCAGCAGTTATTTCGACCTAGCGGGGATCGACGAGCAGTACTTC; j_call: TRBJ2-7; d_call: TRBD2; clone_size: NA; v_call: TRBV6-5
cdr3_aa: CASSLGQGIYNEQFF; cdr3_nt: TGTGCCAGCAGCTTAGGGCAAGGGATCTACAATGAGCAGTTCTTC; j_call: TRBJ2-1; d_call: NA; clone_size: few; v_call: TRBV11-1
cdr3_aa: CASSAEDTQYF; cdr3_nt: TGTGCCAGCAGCGCAGAAGATACGCAGTATTTT; j_call: TRBJ2-3; d_call: NA; clone_size: NA; v_call: TRBV7-6
cdr3_aa: CASSLGQVSYEQYF; cdr3_nt: TGTGCCAGCAGCTTAGGTCAGGTGTCCTACGAGCAGTACTTC; j_call: TRBJ2-7; d_call: NA; clone_size: NA; v_call: TRBV11-2
cdr3_aa: CAARRGGEETQYF; cdr3_nt: TGTGCCGCCCGCCGTGGCGGGGAAGAGACCCAGTACTTC; j_call: TRBJ2-5; d_call: NA; clone_size: few; v_call: TRBV27
cdr3_aa: CASSTRTGIQETQYF; cdr3_nt: TGTGCCAGCAGCACCAGGACAGGGATACAAGAGACCCAGTACTTC; j_call: TRBJ2-5; d_call: TRBD1; clone_size: NA; v_call: TRBV5-4
cdr3_aa: CASSLVPSGGFADTQYF; cdr3_nt: TGTGCCAGCAGCTTAGTCCCCAGCGGGGGCTTCGCAGATACGCAGTATTTT; j_call: TRBJ2-3; d_call: TRBD2; clone_size: NA; v_call: TRBV11-2
cdr3_aa: CASSILLAGFRNEQFF; cdr3_nt: TGTGCCAGTAGTATCCTTTTGGCGGGCTTTCGGAATGAGCAGTTCTTC; j_call: TRBJ2-1; d_call: NA; clone_size: few; v_call: TRBV19
cdr3_aa: CASSPGQAAILYGYTF; cdr3_nt: TGTGCCAGCAGTCCCGGACAGGCGGCGATCCTTTATGGCTACACCTTC; j_call: TRBJ1-2; d_call: TRBD1; clone_size: NA; v_call: TRBV6-5
cdr3_aa: CASSLGLAASYNEQFF; cdr3_nt: TGTGCTAGCAGCTTAGGACTAGCGGCCTCCTACAATGAGCAGTTCTTC; j_call: TRBJ2-1; d_call: TRBD2; clone_size: NA; v_call: TRBV7-7
cdr3_aa: CASSFGQGNYGYTF; cdr3_nt: TGTGCCAGCAGCTTTGGGCAGGGGAACTATGGCTACACCTTC; j_call: TRBJ1-2; d_call: NA; clone_size: few; v_call: TRBV7-9
cdr3_aa: CASTVEGPDTQYF; cdr3_nt: TGTGCCAGCACCGTTGAGGGGCCAGATACGCAGTATTTT; j_call: TRBJ2-3; d_call: NA; clone_size: NA; v_call: TRBV28
cdr3_aa: CASSLESGGQSDTQYF; cdr3_nt: TGTGCCAGCAGCTTAGAGTCGGGGGGGCAGTCAGATACGCAGTATTTT; j_call: TRBJ2-3; d_call: TRBD2; clone_size: NA; v_call: TRBV7-2
cdr3_aa: CSARERDRRNYNEQFF; cdr3_nt: TGCAGTGCTAGAGAGAGGGACAGGCGGAACTACAATGAGCAGTTCTTC; j_call: TRBJ2-1; d_call: TRBD1; clone_size: NA; v_call: TRBV20-1
cdr3_aa: CASSGSTGIFPYEQYF; cdr3_nt: TGTGCCAGCAGCGGATCGACAGGTATCTTTCCCTACGAGCAGTACTTC; j_call: TRBJ2-7; d_call: NA; clone_size: NA; v_call: TRBV7-4
cdr3_aa: CASSSPGLAGGQSSYNEQFF; cdr3_nt: TGTGCCAGCAGCAGCCCAGGACTAGCGGGGGGACAATCTTCCTACAATGAGCAGTTCTTC; j_call: TRBJ2-1; d_call: TRBD2; clone_size: NA; v_call: TRBV7-3
cdr3_aa: CASSLEADTQYF; cdr3_nt: TGTGCCAGCAGCTTGGAGGCAGATACGCAGTATTTT; j_call: TRBJ2-3; d_call: NA; clone_size: few; v_call: TRBV5-6
cdr3_aa: CASSLYGTSGANTGELFF; cdr3_nt: TGTGCCAGCAGCCTCTACGGGACTAGCGGGGCGAACACCGGGGAGCTGTTTTTT; j_call: TRBJ2-2; d_call: TRBD2; clone_size: few; v_call: TRBV11-1
cdr3_aa: CSARPGSNSYEQYF; cdr3_nt: TGCAGTGCTAGGCCGGGGAGTAACTCCTACGAGCAGTACTTC; j_call: TRBJ2-7; d_call: NA; clone_size: NA; v_call: TRBV20-1
cdr3_aa: CASSAVGTQYF; cdr3_nt: TGTGCCAGTAGTGCCGTTGGGACCCAGTACTTC; j_call: TRBJ2-5; d_call: NA; clone_size: NA; v_call: TRBV19
cdr3_aa: CASSGWGSDTDTQYF; cdr3_nt: TGTGCCAGCAGCGGATGGGGGTCCGACACAGATACGCAGTATTTT; j_call: TRBJ2-3; d_call: NA; clone_size: few; v_call: TRBV9
cdr3_aa: CASTSRTERYEQYF; cdr3_nt: TGTGCCAGCACCTCAAGGACAGAACGCTACGAGCAGTACTTC; j_call: TRBJ2-7; d_call: NA; clone_size: few; v_call: TRBV7-9
cdr3_aa: CASSLGLGRGDEQFF; cdr3_nt: TGTGCCAGCAGCTTAGGATTAGGCAGAGGTGATGAGCAGTTCTTC; j_call: TRBJ2-1; d_call: NA; clone_size: NA; v_call: TRBV7-6
cdr3_aa: CASSLVDRPDEQYF; cdr3_nt: TGTGCCAGCAGCTTAGTTGACAGGCCTGACGAGCAGTACTTC; j_call: TRBJ2-7; d_call: NA; clone_size: NA; v_call: TRBV7-6
cdr3_aa: CASNVVGYNQPQHF; cdr3_nt: TGTGCCAGTAACGTAGTGGGCTACAATCAGCCCCAGCATTTT; j_call: TRBJ1-5; d_call: NA; clone_size: once; v_call: TRBV28